This TCR beta chain stems from a study of T cell changes during pregnancy in multiple sclerosis. The CDR3 covers 16 residues. Deletions cut 1 base from V and 5 bases from J, with 17 bases between. Germline V lookup: CDR1 SGHVS, CDR2 FQNEAQ. TCRdb's table, derived via immunoSEQ multiplex PCR, lists solely in-frame clones and lacks some. Found here are tens of thousands of clones, around nine tenths of them singletons; the top ten hold less than 6.5%. The receptor's source is a female donor in good health, enrolled as a control in a pregnancy study. The source was peripheral blood, collected in the third trimester of pregnancy. This chain joins TRBV7-8 and TRBJ2-5; the D gene is possibly TRBD2 (6 bases). The CDR3 DNA reads as TGTGCCAGCAGCTTAGGGGGTAGCGGCCGTCTTGAGACCCAGTACTTC. As protein: CASSLGGSGRLETQYF.